One TCR beta chain is described in this entry. This sample was taken from a study of T cell responses to AZD1222 COVID-19 vaccine. Sequenced by immunoSEQ multiplex PCR; TCRdb stores in-frame clones only, minus some. This repertoire shows 40,000 to 45,000 clones, about 82% found once; its top ten account for about 20%. The ends were cut back, 0 bases at V and 3 bases at J, with 4 bases in the middle. Germline-derived CDR1 and CDR2 are SGHRS and YFSETQ. The CDR3 is 14 residues long. The specimen was peripheral blood, collected 28 days after the second dose of the MenACWY control vaccine. The sequence was collected from an adult who received the MenACWY meningococcal vaccine as a control. V usage is TRBV5-1 and J usage is TRBJ1-6; D is ambiguous. The chain's CDR3 is CASSLGHYNSPLHF. The CDR3 nucleotides are TGCGCCAGCAGCTTGGGTCACTATAATTCACCCCTCCACTTT.